The clone carrying this TCR beta chain was seen repeatedly, ten times or more. Using RNA transcripts as the source, TCR beta CDR3 regions were amplified. During a first-round RT-PCR of the TCR CDR3, the HTBI primer set was used. A single record per CDR3 protein comes from TCRdb applying MiXCR to the multiplex PCR reads. The sample contains fewer than 400,000 distinct CDR3 sequences, roughly 15% of which appear only once. The data are from a study of T cells in Graves' hyperthyroidism and ophthalmopathy. On the study more broadly: Peripheral blood was obtained at initial diagnosis, preceding any treatment.

The CDR3 consists of 14 residues. V was pared by 7 bases and J by 10 bases, with 22 bases between. The sample comprised blood. This chain uses TRBV12-3 or TRBV12-4 with TRBJ1-1; a possible D gene is TRBD1 (5 bases). The sequence was collected from a man aged 25-40 years with Graves' hyperthyroidism. Here the CDR3 DNA reads TGTGCCAGCATGGATGTAGGTAAAAGGGGAACAGCTTTCTTT. Protein product: CASMDVGKRGTAFF.